The 2 T cell receptor beta chains below were found in one sample sequenced in a study of shared clonotypes between healthy human individuals. Assay used: immunoSEQ multiplex PCR; TCRdb lists only in-frame clones, some missing. Seen here are some 2.3 million clones, more than 80% observed once, and the top ten hold under 0.45%. Specimen: naive CD4+ T cells from PBMCs. Noted subset: CD45RA+ positively selected. These TCRs come from a young man in good health. Some clones in this sample may be carry-over from other donors' samples.

V usage is TRBV27 and J usage is TRBJ1-2; the match to TRBD1 covers 7 bases. The V gene's germline CDR1 is MNHEY and CDR2 SMNVEV (reference sequence). Trimming cost V 5 bases and J 5 bases; bases outside gene matches: 17. CDR3 size: 17 residues. In DNA form, the CDR3 reads TGTGCCAGCAGTCTACAGGGGTCCTCGCAAGGTAGATATGGCTACACCTTC. Residues: CASSLQGSSQGRYGYTF.

The chain links TRBV28 to TRBJ1-1; a possible D gene is TRBD1 (5 bases). The germline V gene encodes CDR1 MDHEN and CDR2 SYDVKM. The CDR3 has 15 residues. Trimming cost V 5 bases and J 4 bases, with 17 bases left between them. The CDR3, as DNA: TGTGCCAGCAGTCATATTAAGGACACCCGCACTGAAGCTTTCTTT. Its protein product is CASSHIKDTRTEAFF.